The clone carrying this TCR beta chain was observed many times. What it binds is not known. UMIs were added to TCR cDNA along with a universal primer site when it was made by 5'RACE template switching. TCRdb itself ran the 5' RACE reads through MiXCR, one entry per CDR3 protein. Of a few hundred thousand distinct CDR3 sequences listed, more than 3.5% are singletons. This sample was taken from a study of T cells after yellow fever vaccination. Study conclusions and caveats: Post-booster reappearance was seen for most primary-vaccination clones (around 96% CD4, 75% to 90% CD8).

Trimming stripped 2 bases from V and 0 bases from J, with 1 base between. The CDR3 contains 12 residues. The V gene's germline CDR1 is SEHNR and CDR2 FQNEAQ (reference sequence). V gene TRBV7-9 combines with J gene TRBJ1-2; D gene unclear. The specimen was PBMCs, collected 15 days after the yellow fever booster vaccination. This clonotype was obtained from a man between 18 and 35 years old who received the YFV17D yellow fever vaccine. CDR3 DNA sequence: TGTGCCAGCAGCTTACCTAACTATGGCTACACCTTC. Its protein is CASSLPNYGYTF.